This T cell receptor beta chain emerged from a study of human T cells and chemical hapten exposure. The CDR3 length is 12 residues. Trimming pared 3 bases from V and 5 bases from J, leaving 5 bases between. Germline V lookup: CDR1 SEHNR, CDR2 FQNEAQ (reference sequence). The time point is: healthy volunteer bleed at 6 weeks. It was from unfractionated whole blood that total RNA was extracted. This clonotype was counted ten times or more. Its antigen is still unknown. Within the library, unique molecular identifiers were attached to each individual cDNA molecule. In the authors' methods: Between 23,224 and 690,600 TCRs appeared in each sample, and the median stood at roughly 100,000. TCRdb reprocessed the RACE reads via MiXCR and lists one record per CDR3 protein. TCRdb's processing, not the authors', yielded these V and J calls. Here the sample spans 65,000 to 80,000 distinct CDR3 sequences, under 10% being singletons.

Study-wide results and limits: TCRs above 1 in 1000 frequency stayed constant with DPC sensitization.

The rearrangement joins TRBV7-9 to TRBJ1-5; D remains unclear. This receptor was taken from a male donor in good health. Some clones in this sample may be carry-over from other donors' samples. The sequenced material came from whole blood. CDR3 sequence: CASSFEDQPQHF. The DNA for the CDR3 is TGTGCCAGCAGCTTTGAAGATCAGCCCCAGCATTTT.